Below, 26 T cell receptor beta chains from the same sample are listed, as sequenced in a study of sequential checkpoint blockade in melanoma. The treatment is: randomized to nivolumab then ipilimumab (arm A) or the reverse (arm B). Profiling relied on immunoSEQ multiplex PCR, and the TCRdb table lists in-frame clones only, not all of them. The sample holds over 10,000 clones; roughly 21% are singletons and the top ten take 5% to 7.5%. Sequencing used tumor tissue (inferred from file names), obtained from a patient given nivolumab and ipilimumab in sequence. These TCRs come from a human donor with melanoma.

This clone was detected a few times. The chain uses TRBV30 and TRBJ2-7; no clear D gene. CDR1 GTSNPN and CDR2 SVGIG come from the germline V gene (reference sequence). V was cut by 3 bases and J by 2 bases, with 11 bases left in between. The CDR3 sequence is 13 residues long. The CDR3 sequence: CAWSGVPAYEQYF. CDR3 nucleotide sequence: TGTGCCTGGAGCGGAGTTCCAGCCTACGAGCAGTACTTC.

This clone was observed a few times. The DNA of the CDR3 is TGTGCCAGCAGCTTGGGGGGCGGCGGGACAGGCTTCTCCTACAATCAGCCCCAGCATTTT. The encoded protein is CASSLGGGGTGFSYNQPQHF. The rearrangement links TRBV11-3 to TRBJ1-5; 8 bases line up with TRBD1. The CDR3 contains 20 residues. Trimming removed 3 bases from V and 3 bases from J; junction bases left unmatched: 19. Germline V lookup: CDR1 SGHNT, CDR2 YENEEA.

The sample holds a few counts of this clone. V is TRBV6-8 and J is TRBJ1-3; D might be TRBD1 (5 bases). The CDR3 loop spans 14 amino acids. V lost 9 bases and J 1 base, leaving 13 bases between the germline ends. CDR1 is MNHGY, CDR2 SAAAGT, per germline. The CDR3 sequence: CASRGGRSGNTIYF. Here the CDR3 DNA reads TGTGCCAGTCGGGGGGGGAGGTCTGGAAACACCATATATTTT.

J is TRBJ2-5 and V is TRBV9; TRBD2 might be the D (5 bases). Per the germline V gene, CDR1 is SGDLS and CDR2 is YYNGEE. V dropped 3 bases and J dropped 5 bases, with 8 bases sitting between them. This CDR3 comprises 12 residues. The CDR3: CASSATGETQYF. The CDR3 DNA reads TGTGCCAGCAGCGCCACGGGGGAGACCCAGTACTTC.

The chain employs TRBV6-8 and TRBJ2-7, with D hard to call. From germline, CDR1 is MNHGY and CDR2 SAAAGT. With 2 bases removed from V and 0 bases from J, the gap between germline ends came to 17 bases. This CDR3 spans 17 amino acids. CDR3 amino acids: CASSYPRPLLDSYEQYF. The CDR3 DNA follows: TGTGCCAGCAGTTACCCCCGGCCACTACTTGACTCCTACGAGCAGTACTTC.

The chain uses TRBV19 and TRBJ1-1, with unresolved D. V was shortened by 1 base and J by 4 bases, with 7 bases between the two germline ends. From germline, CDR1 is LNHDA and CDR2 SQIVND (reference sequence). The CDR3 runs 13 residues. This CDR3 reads CASSIGGITEAFF. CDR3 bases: TGTGCCAGTAGTATAGGCGGGATCACTGAAGCTTTCTTT.

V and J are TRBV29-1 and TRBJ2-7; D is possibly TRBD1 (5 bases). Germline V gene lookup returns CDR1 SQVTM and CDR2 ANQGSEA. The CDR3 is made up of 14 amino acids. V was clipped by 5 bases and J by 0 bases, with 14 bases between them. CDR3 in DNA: TGCAGCGTTATACCCCCGGACAACTCCTACGAGCAGTACTTC. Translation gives CSVIPPDNSYEQYF.

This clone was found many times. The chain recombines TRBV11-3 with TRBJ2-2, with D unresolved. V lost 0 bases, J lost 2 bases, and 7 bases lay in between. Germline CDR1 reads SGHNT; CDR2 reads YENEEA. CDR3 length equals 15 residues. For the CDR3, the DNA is TGTGCCAGCAGCTTAGATACCTTTAACACCGGGGAGCTGTTTTTT. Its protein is CASSLDTFNTGELFF.

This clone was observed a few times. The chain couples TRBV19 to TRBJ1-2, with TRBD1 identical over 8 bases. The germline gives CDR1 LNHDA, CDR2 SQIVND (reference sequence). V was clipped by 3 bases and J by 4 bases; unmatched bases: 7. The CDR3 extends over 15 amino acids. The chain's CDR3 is CASSMGDRWSYGYTF. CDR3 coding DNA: TGTGCCAGTAGTATGGGGGACAGGTGGAGCTATGGCTACACCTTC.

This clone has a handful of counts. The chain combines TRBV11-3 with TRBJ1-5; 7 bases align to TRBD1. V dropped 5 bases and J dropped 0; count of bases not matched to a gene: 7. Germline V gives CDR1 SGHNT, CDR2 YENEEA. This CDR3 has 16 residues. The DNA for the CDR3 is TGTGCCAGCAGCCTACAGACAGGGTTTAGCAATCAGCCCCAGCATTTT. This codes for CASSLQTGFSNQPQHF.

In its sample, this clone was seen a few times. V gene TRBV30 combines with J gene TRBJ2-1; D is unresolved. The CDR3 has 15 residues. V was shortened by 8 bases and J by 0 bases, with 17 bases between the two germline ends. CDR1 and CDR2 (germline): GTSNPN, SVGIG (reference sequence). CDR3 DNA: TGTGCCCTCCTCCCTCAAACGAACTCCTACAATGAGCAGTTCTTC. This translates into CALLPQTNSYNEQFF.

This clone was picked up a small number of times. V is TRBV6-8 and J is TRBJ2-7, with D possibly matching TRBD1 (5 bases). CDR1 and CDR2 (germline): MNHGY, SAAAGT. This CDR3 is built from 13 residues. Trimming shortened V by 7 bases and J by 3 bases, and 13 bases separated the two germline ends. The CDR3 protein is CASNKAGIYEQYF. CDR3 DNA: TGTGCCAGCAACAAGGCAGGGATCTACGAGCAGTACTTC.

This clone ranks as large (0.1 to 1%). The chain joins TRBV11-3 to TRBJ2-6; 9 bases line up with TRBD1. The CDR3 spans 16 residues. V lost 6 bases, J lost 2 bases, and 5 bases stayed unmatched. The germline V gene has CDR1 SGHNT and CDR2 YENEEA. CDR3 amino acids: CASSSDRGAGANVLTF. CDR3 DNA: TGTGCCAGCAGTTCCGACAGGGGGGCTGGGGCCAACGTCCTGACTTTC. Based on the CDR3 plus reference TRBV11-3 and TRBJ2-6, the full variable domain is EAGVVQSPRYKIIEKKQPVAFWCNPISGHNTLYWYLQNLGQGPELLIRYENEEAVDDSQLPKDRFSAERLKGVDSTLKIQPAELGDSAVYLCASSSDRGAGANVLTFGAGSRLTVL.

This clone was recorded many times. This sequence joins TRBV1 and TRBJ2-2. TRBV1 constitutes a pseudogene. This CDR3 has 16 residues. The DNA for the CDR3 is TGCGCCAGCAGCCAAGCTATGGGATTAATCGCCGGGGAGCTGTTTTTT. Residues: CASSQAMGLIAGELFF.

The CDR3 region is CSVVGTGGPGELFF. DNA of the CDR3: TGCAGCGTTGTAGGGACAGGGGGTCCCGGGGAGCTGTTTTTT. This chain joins TRBV29-1 and TRBJ2-2; TRBD1 matches 11 bases. CDR1 is SQVTM, CDR2 ANQGSEA, per germline. The V segment lost 4 bases and the J segment 6 bases; nucleotides outside the gene matches: 4. The CDR3 loop spans 14 amino acids.

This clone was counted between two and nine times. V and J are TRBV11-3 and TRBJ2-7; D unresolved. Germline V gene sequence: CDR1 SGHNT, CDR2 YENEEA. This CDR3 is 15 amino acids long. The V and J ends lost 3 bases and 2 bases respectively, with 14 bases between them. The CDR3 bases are TGTGCCAGCAGCTTGGGGTTCGGTCCTGCCTACGAGCAGTACTTC. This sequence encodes CASSLGFGPAYEQYF.

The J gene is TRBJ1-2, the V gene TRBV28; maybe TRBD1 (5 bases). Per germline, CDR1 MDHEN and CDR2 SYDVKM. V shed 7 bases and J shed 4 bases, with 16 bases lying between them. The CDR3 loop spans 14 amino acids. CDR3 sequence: CASTTDVGTYGYTF. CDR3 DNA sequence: TGTGCCAGCACCACCGATGTAGGGACCTATGGCTACACCTTC.

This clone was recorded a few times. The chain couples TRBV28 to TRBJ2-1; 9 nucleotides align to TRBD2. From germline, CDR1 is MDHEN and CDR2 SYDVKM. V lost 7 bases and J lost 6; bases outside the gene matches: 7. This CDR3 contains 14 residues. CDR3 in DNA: TGTGCCAGCACCGAAGGACTAGCGCGCAATGAGCAGTTCTTC. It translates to CASTEGLARNEQFF.

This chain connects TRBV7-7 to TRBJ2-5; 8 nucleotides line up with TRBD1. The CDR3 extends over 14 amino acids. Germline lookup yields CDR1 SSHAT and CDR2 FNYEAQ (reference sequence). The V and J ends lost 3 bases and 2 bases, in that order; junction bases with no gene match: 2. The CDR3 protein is CASSLGDRQETQYF. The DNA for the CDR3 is TGTGCCAGCAGCTTGGGGGACAGGCAAGAGACCCAGTACTTC. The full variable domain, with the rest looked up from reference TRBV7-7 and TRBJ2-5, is GAGVSQSPRYKVTKRGQDVTLRCDPISSHATLYWYQQALGQGPEFLTYFNYEAQPDKSGLPSDRFSAERPEGSISTLTIQRTEQRDSAMYRCASSLGDRQETQYFGPGTRLLVL.

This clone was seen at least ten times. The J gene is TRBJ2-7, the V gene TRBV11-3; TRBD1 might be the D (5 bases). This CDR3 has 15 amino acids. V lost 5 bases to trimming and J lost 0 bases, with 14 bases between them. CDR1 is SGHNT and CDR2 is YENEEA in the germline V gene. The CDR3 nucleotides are TGTGCCAGCAGCGTCACAGACAGCTACTCCTACGAGCAGTACTTC. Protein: CASSVTDSYSYEQYF.

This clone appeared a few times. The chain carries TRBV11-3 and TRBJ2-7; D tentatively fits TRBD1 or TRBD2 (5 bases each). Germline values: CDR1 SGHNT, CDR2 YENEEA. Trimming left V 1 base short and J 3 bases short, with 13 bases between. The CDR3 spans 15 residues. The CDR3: CASSLGAGRDYEQYF. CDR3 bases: TGTGCCAGCAGCTTAGGGGCAGGGAGAGACTACGAGCAGTACTTC.

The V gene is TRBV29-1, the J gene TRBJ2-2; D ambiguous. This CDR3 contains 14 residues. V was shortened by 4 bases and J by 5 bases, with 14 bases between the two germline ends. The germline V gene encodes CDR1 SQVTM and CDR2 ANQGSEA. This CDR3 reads CSVGTTRTTGELFF. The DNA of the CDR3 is TGCAGCGTTGGAACTACCCGAACTACCGGGGAGCTGTTTTTT.

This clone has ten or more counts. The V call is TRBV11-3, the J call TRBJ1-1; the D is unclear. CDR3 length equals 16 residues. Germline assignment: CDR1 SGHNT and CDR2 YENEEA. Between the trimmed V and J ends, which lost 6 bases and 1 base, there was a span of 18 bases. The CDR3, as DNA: TGTGCCAGCAGTTTTAGATTTCACAGTAGGAACACTGAAGCTTTCTTT. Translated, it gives CASSFRFHSRNTEAFF. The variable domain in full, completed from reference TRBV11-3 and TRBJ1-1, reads EAGVVQSPRYKIIEKKQPVAFWCNPISGHNTLYWYLQNLGQGPELLIRYENEEAVDDSQLPKDRFSAERLKGVDSTLKIQPAELGDSAVYLCASSFRFHSRNTEAFFGQGTRLTVV.

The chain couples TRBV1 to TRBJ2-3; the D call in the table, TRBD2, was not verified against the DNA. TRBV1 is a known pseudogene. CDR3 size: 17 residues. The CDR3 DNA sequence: TGCGCCAGCAGCCAAGCCGCGGTCGGCGGGAGGGGTAATACGCAGTATTTT. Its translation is CASSQAAVGGRGNTQYF.

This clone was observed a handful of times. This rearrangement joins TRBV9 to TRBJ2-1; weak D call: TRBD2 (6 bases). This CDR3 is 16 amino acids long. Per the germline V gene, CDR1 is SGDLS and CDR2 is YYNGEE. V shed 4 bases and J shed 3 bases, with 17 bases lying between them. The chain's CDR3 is CASSPLGGGNYNEQFF. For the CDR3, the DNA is TGTGCCAGCAGCCCGCTAGGTGGGGGGAACTACAATGAGCAGTTCTTC.

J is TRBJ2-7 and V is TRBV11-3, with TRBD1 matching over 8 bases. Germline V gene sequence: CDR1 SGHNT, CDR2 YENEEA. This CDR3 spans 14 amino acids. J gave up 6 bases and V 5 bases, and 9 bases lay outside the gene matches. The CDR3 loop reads CASSQGQAYGEQYF. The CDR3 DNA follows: TGTGCCAGCAGCCAGGGACAGGCTTATGGCGAGCAGTACTTC.